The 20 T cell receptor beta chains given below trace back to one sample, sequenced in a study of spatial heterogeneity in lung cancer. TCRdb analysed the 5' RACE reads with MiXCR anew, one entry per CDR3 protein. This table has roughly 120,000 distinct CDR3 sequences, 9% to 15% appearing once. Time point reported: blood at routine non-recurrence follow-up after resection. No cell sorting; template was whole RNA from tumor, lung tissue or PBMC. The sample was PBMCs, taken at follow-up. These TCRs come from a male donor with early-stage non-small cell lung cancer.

The CDR3 region has the DNA TGTGCCAGCAGCTTGGACGGGCGGCGGACGAACACTGAAGCTTTCTTT. Its translation is CASSLDGRRTNTEAFF. The chain combines TRBV5-6 with TRBJ1-1; D gene ambiguous. Germline lookup yields CDR1 SGHDT and CDR2 YYEEEE. Deletions cut 0 bases from V and 1 base from J, with 13 bases between. The CDR3 spans 16 residues. Supplemented by reference TRBV5-6 and TRBJ1-1, the full variable domain reads DAGVTQSPTHLIKTRGQQVTLRCSPKSGHDTVSWYQQALGQGPQFIFQYYEEEERQRGNFPDRFSGHQFPNYSSELNVNALLLGDSALYLCASSLDGRRTNTEAFFGQGTRLTVV.

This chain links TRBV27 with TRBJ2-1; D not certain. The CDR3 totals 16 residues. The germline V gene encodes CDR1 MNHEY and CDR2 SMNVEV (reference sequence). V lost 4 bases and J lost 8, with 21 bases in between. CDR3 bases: TGTGCCAGCAGTTATCAGTTTATCCCCATCCGGGATGAGCAGTTCTTC. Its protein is CASSYQFIPIRDEQFF.

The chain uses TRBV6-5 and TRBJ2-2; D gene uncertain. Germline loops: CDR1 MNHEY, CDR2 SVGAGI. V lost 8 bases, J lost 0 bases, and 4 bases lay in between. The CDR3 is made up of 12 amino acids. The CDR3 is CASEANTGELFF. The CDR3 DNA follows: TGTGCCAGCGAAGCGAACACCGGGGAGCTGTTTTTT.

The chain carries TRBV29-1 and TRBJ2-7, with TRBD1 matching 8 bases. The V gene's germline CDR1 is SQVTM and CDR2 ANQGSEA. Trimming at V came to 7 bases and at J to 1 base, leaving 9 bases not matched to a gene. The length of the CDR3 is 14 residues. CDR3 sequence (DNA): TGCAGCGCTAGGACAGGGCAGCTATCCTACGAGCAGTACTTC. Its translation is CSARTGQLSYEQYF.

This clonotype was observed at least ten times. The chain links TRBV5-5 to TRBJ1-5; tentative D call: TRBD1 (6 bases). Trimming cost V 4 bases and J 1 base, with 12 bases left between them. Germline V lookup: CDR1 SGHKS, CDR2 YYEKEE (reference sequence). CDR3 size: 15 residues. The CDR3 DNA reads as TGTGCCAGCAGCCCACAGGGAGACAGCAATCAGCCCCAGCATTTT. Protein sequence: CASSPQGDSNQPQHF.

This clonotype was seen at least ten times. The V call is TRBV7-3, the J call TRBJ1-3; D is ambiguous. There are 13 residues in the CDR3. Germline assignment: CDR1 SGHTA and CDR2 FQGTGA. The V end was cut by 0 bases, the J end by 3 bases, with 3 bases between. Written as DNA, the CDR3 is TGTGCCAGCAGCTTAACATTTGGAAACACCATATATTTT. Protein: CASSLTFGNTIYF.

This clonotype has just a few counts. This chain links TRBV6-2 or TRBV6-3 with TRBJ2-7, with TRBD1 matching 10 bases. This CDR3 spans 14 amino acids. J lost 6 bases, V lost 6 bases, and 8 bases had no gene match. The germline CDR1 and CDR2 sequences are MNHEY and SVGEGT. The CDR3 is CASRRQGARGEQYF. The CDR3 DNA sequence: TGTGCCAGCAGACGACAGGGGGCGAGAGGCGAGCAGTACTTC.

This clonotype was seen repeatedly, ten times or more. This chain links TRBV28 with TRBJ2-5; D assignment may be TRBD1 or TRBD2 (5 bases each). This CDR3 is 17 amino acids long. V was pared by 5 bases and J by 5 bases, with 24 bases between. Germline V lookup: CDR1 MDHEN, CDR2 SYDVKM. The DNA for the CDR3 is TGTGCCAGCAGTGCTCCCCTCGGGACGAGACTTATGGAGACCCAGTACTTC. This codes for CASSAPLGTRLMETQYF.

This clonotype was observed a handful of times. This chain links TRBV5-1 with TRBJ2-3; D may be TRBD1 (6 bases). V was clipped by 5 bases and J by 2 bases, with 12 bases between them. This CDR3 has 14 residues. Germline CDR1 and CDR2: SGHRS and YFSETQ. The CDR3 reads CASRTGENTDTQYF. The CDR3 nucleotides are TGCGCCAGCAGGACAGGAGAAAACACAGATACGCAGTATTTT.

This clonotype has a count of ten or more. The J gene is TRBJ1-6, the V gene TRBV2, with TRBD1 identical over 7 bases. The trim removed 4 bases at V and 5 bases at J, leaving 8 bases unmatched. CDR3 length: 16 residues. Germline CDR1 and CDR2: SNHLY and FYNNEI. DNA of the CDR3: TGTGCCAGCAGTGGGAGGGCGACAGGGAATAATTCACCCCTCCACTTT. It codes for CASSGRATGNNSPLHF.

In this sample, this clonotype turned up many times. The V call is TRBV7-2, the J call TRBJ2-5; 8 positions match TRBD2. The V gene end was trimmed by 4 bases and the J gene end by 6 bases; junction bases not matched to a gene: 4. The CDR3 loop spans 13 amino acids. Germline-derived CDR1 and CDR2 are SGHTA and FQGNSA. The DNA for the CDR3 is TGTGCCAGCAGCTCCCGGGGGGGACAGACCCAGTACTTC. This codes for CASSSRGGQTQYF.

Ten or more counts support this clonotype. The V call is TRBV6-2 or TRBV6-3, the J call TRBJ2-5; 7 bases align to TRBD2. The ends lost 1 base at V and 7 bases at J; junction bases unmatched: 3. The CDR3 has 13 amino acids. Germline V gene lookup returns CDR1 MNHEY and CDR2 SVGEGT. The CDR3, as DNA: TGTGCCAGCAGTTACTTCAGGGAGGGGACCCAGTACTTC. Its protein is CASSYFREGTQYF.

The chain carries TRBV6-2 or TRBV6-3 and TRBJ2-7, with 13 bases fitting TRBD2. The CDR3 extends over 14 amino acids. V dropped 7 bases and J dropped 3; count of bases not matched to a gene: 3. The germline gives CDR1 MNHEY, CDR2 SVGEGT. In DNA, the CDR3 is TGTGCCAGCACCTGGACTAGCGGGGGCTACGAGCAGTACTTC. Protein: CASTWTSGGYEQYF.

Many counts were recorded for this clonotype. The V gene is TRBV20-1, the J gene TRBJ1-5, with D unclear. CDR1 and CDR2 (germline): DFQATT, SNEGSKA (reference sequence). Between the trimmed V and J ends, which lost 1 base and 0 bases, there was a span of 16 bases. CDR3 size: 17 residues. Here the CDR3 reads CSARGLDTAYSNQPQHF. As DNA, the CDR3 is TGCAGTGCTAGAGGCCTAGACACCGCCTATAGCAATCAGCCCCAGCATTTT.

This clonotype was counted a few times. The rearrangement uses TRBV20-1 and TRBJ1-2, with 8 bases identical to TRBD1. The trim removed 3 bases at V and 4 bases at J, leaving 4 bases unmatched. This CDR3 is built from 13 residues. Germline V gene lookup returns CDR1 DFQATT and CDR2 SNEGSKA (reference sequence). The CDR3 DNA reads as TGCAGTGCTAGGGACAGGGTCGTCTATGGCTACACCTTC. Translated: CSARDRVVYGYTF.

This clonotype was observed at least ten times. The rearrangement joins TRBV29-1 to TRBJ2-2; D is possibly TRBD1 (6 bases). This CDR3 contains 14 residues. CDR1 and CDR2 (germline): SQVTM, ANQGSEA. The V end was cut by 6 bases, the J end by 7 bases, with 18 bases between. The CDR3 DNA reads TGCAGCGTCGCATACAGGGATGAGAACGGGGAGCTGTTTTTT. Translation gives CSVAYRDENGELFF.

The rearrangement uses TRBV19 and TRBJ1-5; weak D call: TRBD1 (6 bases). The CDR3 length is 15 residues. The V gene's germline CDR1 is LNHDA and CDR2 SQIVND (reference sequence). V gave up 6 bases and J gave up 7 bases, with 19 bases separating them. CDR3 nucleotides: TGTGCCAGTAGGATCCCGGGTACAGGGATCCAGCCCCAGCATTTT. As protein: CASRIPGTGIQPQHF.

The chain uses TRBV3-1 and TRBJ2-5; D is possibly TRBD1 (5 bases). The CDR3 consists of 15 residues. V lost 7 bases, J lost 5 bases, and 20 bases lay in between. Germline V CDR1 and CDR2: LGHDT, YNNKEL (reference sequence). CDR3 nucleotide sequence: TGTGCCAGCACCTTAACAGGATTCTCTTCGGAGACCCAGTACTTC. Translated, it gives CASTLTGFSSETQYF.

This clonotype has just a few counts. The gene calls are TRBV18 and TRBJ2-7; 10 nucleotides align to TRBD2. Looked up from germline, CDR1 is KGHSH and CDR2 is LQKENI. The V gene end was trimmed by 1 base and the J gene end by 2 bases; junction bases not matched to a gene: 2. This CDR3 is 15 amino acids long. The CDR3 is CASSPLAGGAYEQYF. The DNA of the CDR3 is TGTGCCAGCTCACCACTAGCGGGGGGTGCCTACGAGCAGTACTTC.

This chain's CDR3 is CASSEGSIKRALNGNTQYF. The CDR3 DNA sequence: TGTGCCAGCAGCGAAGGCTCTATTAAGCGGGCCCTCAACGGAAATACGCAGTATTTT. The V call is TRBV11-2, the J call TRBJ2-3, with D perhaps matching TRBD2 (6 bases). The V gene lost 5 bases and the J gene lost 7 bases, with 31 bases spanning the gap. The V gene's germline CDR1 is SGHAT and CDR2 FQNNGV. The CDR3 consists of 19 residues.